The text below deals with one T cell receptor beta chain. This clone was observed a single time. Its cognate antigen has yet to be identified. Qualities for individual bases were not recorded, and no much larger clone is one base off. The sample belongs to a study of T cell clonotyping in hematopoietic cell transplantation (dated by TCRdb to 2020 to 2022). Regarding the study in general: Recipient samples taken before transplant were collected after cytoreduction. The study collected approximately 130 blood samples from some 35 consecutive transplant recipients and their related donors. Recruitment of patients was conducted between 2015 and early 2017, and follow-up was continued until late 2020 or death. Paper-wide results and their limitations: The sample size was limited and the cells went unsorted, which meant the CD4 and CD8 repertoire contributions could not be told apart. Recipient repertoires showed only a small fraction of overlap with donor repertoires, and over 95% appeared de novo at the given depth. A decrease in recipient TCR diversity was observed after transplant, and a progressive increase in pathologically expanded clonotypes was seen from day 30 to day 180. Inverse Simpson Index values from donors and from recipients before transplant predicted broader TCR repertoire diversity after transplant.

In light of the paper, this sample's time point label describes: recipient sample about 28 days before transplant, after cytoreduction. Blood samples were obtained from recipients approximately 28 days before transplant and at days 30, 100 and 180 after transplant. Nuclei Lysis Solution was used to extract genomic DNA from fresh or cryopreserved unfractionated peripheral blood mononuclear cells. The germline V gene (reference sequence) gives CDR1 as GTSNPN and CDR2 as SVGIG. V and J lose 4 bases and 4 bases, and a span of 8 bases separates them. The CDR3 runs 13 residues from the cysteine to the phenylalanine. CDR3 DNA is the only sequence kept; it has 39 bases, read in frame from the first base. With the immunoSEQ assay, which is a bias-controlled multiplex PCR relying on V- and J-specific primers, TCR beta CDR3 regions were amplified from genomic DNA. In a second PCR step, a proprietary barcode and Illumina adapter sequences were attached to the CDR3 amplicons. An Illumina MiSeq instrument was used to sequence the CDR3 libraries. The authors' pipeline ran thus. Export and quality control were done with immunoSEQ Analyzer 3.0, while downstream analyses used R Bioconductor and Immunarch. Repertoire metrics were calculated using only productive rearrangements within the normalized downsampled data set. Pathologically expanded clonotypes were defined as those larger than 5 templates in the normalized cohort. The Inverse Simpson Index served as the measure of repertoire diversity. To capture all clonotypes, CMV-specificity analyses were performed on the non-normalized data set. TCRdb took over this immuneACCESS table, retaining in-frame rearrangements with V and J assigned. Such tables are incomplete; in checked studies, under half of the missing clones stem from an unresolved V gene, and the remainder is unexplained. V and J calls and clone size follow that table, whereas D and trimming were derived from the DNA. This sample has approximately 19,000 clones in its table, and 86% of those were observed once. Together, the top ten hold under 9.5% of the sample.

Sample: peripheral blood mononuclear cells, taken before stem cell transplant. The sequence joins TRBV30 to TRBJ2-6; the D gene is unclear. The TCR comes from a man between 50 and 59 years old with acute myeloid leukemia. Some clones in this sample may be carry-over from other donors' samples. The CDR3 corresponds to CAWTPLGANVLTF. The DNA sequence is TGTGCCTGGACCCCGCTAGGGGCCAACGTCCTGACTTTC.